The clone carrying this TCR beta chain occurred many times. No antigen is known for it. This record comes from a study of T cells in Graves' hyperthyroidism and ophthalmopathy. Whole-study findings and limits: Ophthalmopathy was told apart from stable hyperthyroidism by a 13 V-J model.

The CDR3 regions of TCR beta were amplified from RNA transcripts. The primer set for the first-round RT-PCR of the TCR CDR3 was HTBI. One entry per CDR3 protein, called by TCRdb with MiXCR from the multiplex PCR reads. This sample has 300,000 to 400,000 distinct CDR3 sequences, with roughly a fifth found just once. Trimming removed 2 bases from V and 6 bases from J, with 17 bases in between. CDR3 length equals 15 residues. Thyroid ultrasound and orbital computed tomography, with clinical symptoms and serum thyroxine and TRAb, informed diagnoses. The specimen sequenced was blood. The source of this sequence is a woman aged 45-65 years with Graves' hyperthyroidism. The chain couples TRBV12-3 or TRBV12-4 to TRBJ2-7, with unresolved D. The CDR3 spells CASSLSGPPPGEQYF. CDR3 nucleotide sequence: TGTGCCAGCAGTTTATCCGGGCCCCCGCCCGGCGAGCAGTACTTC.